These 9 T cell receptor beta chains share one sample of origin, sequenced in a study of cytomegalovirus exposure and HLA in healthy donors. The PCR contained 60 Vbeta and 13 Jbeta primers. TCRdb's table, derived via immunoSEQ multiplex PCR, lists solely in-frame clones and lacks some. Of more than 150,000 clones listed, 77% are singletons. The sample comprised PBMCs. Receptors originate from a man aged 18 to 29 in good health and CMV-seronegative.

V is TRBV9 and J is TRBJ1-6; 9 nucleotides agree with TRBD1. From germline, CDR1 is SGDLS and CDR2 YYNGEE. The CDR3 covers 15 residues. The V and J ends lost 3 bases and 8 bases, in that order; junction bases with no gene match: 6. The DNA for the CDR3 is TGTGCCAGCAGCGCCCCAGACAGGGGGGATTCACCCCTCCACTTT. Protein product: CASSAPDRGDSPLHF.

The chain employs TRBV6-1 and TRBJ2-1; possibly TRBD2 for D (6 bases). The CDR3 contains 13 residues. Trimming removed 6 bases from V and 9 bases from J, with 15 bases in between. The germline V gene has CDR1 MNHNS and CDR2 SASEGT. CDR3 amino acids: CASRDVFGGEQFF. The DNA for the CDR3 is TGTGCCAGCAGGGACGTGTTCGGGGGTGAGCAGTTCTTC.

This clone was counted only a few times. The CDR3 nucleotides are TGTGCCAGCAGCTTAGCCTCGACAGCGTACGAGCAGTACTTC. Its protein product is CASSLASTAYEQYF. The chain couples TRBV7-2 to TRBJ2-7; possibly TRBD1 for D (5 bases). V was clipped by 0 bases and J by 4 bases, with 10 bases between them. CDR1 is SGHTA, CDR2 FQGNSA, per germline. The length of the CDR3 is 14 residues.

This clone has only a few counts. CDR3 nucleotide sequence: TGTGCCAGCAGCTTCAGCTATGGCTACACCTTC. Its protein is CASSFSYGYTF. This chain joins TRBV5-6 and TRBJ1-2; no clear D gene. Per the germline V gene, CDR1 is SGHDT and CDR2 is YYEEEE. The CDR3 is 11 residues long. V shed 2 bases and J shed 4 bases, with 3 bases lying between them.

V and J are TRBV27 and TRBJ2-7, with TRBD2 identical over 9 bases. Germline trimming cut 0 bases from V and 0 bases from J; bases unmatched to any gene: 3. Germline V gives CDR1 MNHEY, CDR2 SMNVEV (reference sequence). The CDR3 is 16 amino acids. CDR3 in amino acids: CASSLSSGRPSYEQYF. The CDR3 coding sequence is TGTGCCAGCAGTTTATCAAGCGGGAGGCCCTCCTACGAGCAGTACTTC.

This clone has more than one count but fewer than ten. The V and J genes are TRBV4-3 and TRBJ1-1; D possibly corresponds to TRBD1 (6 bases). The germline CDR1 and CDR2 sequences are LGHNA and YSLEER. Trimming cost V 5 bases and J 4 bases, with 11 bases left between them. The CDR3 consists of 13 residues. The CDR3 coding sequence is TGCGCCAGCAGCTTACAGGGCACCACTGAAGCTTTCTTT. This gives the protein CASSLQGTTEAFF.

The chain couples TRBV6-1 to TRBJ1-2; D remains ambiguous. Trimming took off 6 bases at V and 0 bases at J, with 11 bases between the two ends. The CDR3 length is 14 residues. CDR1 and CDR2 from the germline V gene are MNHNS and SASEGT. The CDR3 region has the DNA TGTGCCAGCAGGGCGGGTCAAGCTAACTATGGCTACACCTTC. Its protein is CASRAGQANYGYTF.

This clone was seen a few times. The genes are TRBV7-2 and TRBJ2-5; unclear D gene. CDR1 and CDR2 from the germline V gene are SGHTA and FQGNSA. The CDR3 runs 14 residues. The V gene lost 5 bases and the J gene lost 5 bases, with 15 bases spanning the gap. The CDR3 loop reads CASSPRPYGETQYF. Written as DNA, the CDR3 is TGTGCCAGCAGCCCCCGACCATACGGGGAGACCCAGTACTTC.

The rearrangement uses TRBV21-1 and TRBJ2-5; no check of the table's D call, TRBD2, against the DNA was made. TRBV21-1 constitutes a pseudogene. This CDR3 region has 17 residues. CDR3 DNA: TGTGCCAGCAGCAAACGAGGACTAGCGGGAGAGGCGGAGACCCAGTACTTC. The encoded protein is CASSKRGLAGEAETQYF.